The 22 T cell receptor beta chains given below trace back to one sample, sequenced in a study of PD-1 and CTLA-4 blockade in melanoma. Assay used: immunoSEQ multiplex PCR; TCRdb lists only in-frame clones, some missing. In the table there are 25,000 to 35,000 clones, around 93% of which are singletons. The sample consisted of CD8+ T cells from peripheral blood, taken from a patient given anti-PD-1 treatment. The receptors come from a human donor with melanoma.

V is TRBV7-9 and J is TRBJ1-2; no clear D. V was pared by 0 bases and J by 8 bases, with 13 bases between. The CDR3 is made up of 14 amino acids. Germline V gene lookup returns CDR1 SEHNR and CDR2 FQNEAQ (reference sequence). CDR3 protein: CASSLALIDNGYTF. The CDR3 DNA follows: TGTGCCAGCAGCTTAGCCCTCATCGACAACGGCTACACCTTC.

As DNA, the CDR3 is TGTGCCAGCAGTTTACGGGGAAACGACGAGCAGTACTTC. It encodes CASSLRGNDEQYF. The chain uses TRBV27 and TRBJ2-7, with D tentatively TRBD2 (5 bases). This CDR3 spans 13 amino acids. V was cut by 2 bases and J by 5 bases, with 10 bases left in between. Germline V CDR1 and CDR2: MNHEY, SMNVEV (reference sequence).

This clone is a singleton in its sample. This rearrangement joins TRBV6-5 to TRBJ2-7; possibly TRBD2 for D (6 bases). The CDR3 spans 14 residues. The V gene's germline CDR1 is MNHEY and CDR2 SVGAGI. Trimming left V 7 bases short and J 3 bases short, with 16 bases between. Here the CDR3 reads CASTPRRDHYEQYF. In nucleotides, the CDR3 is TGTGCCAGCACTCCTAGGAGGGATCACTACGAGCAGTACTTC.

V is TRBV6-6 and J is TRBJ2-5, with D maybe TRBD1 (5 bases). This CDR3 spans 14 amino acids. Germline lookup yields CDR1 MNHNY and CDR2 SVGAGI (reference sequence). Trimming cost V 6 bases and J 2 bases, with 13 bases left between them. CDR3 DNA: TGTGCCAGCAGCCACAAACACAGGCAAGAGACCCAGTACTTC. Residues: CASSHKHRQETQYF.

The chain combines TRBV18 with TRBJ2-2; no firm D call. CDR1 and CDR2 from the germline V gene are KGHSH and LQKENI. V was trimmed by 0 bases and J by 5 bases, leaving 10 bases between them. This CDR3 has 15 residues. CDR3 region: CASSPPDDGTGELFF. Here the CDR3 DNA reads TGTGCCAGCTCACCACCGGATGATGGGACCGGGGAGCTGTTTTTT.

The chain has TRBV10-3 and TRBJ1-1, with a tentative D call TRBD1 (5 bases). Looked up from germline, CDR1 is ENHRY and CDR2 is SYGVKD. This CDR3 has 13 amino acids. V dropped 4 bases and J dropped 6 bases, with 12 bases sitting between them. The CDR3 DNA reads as TGTGCCATCAGTGGGCTGTGGGGGGCTGAAGCTTTCTTT. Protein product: CAISGLWGAEAFF.

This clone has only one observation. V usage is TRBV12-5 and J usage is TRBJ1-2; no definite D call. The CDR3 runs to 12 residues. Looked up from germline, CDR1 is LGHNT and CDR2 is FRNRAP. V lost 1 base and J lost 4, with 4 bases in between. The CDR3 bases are TGTGCTAGTGGTTTGGAATCCTATGGCTACACCTTC. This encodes CASGLESYGYTF.

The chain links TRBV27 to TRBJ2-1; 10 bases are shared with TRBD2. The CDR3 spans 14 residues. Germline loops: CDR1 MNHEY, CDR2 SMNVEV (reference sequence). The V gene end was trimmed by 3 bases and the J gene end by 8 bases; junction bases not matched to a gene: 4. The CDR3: CASSLASGSYEQFF. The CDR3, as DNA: TGTGCCAGCAGTTTGGCTAGCGGGAGCTATGAGCAGTTCTTC.

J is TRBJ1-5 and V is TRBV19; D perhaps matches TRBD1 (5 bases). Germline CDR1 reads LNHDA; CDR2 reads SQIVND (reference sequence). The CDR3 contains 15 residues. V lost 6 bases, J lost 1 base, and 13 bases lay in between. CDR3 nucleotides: TGTGCCAGTAGCCCTCGGGGCGGGAGCAATCAGCCCCAGCATTTT. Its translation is CASSPRGGSNQPQHF.

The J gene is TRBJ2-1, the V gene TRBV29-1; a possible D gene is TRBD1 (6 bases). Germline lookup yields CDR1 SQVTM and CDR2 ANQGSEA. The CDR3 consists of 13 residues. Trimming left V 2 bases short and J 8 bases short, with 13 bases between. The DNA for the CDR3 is TGCAGCGTTGAACCCGGACAGACCGATGAGCAGTTCTTC. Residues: CSVEPGQTDEQFF.

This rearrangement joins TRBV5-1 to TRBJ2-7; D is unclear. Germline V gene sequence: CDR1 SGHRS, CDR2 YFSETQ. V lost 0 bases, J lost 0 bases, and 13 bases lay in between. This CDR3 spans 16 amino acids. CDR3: CASSLGFGESSYEQYF. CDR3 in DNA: TGCGCCAGCAGCTTGGGGTTTGGGGAAAGCTCCTACGAGCAGTACTTC.

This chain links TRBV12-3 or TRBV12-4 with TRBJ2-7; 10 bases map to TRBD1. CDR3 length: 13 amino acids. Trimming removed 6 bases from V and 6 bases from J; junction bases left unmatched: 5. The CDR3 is CASSLDRGIEQYF. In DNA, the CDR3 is TGTGCCAGCAGCCTGGACAGGGGGATCGAGCAGTACTTC.

The CDR3 DNA is TGTGCCAGCAGTTCCACAGGGGGGCTAGCCTACGAGCAGTACTTC. It is translated as CASSSTGGLAYEQYF. V is TRBV27 and J is TRBJ2-7; 8 bases match TRBD1. V lost 4 bases, J lost 2 bases, and 7 bases stayed unmatched. This CDR3 spans 15 amino acids. The germline gives CDR1 MNHEY, CDR2 SMNVEV (reference sequence).

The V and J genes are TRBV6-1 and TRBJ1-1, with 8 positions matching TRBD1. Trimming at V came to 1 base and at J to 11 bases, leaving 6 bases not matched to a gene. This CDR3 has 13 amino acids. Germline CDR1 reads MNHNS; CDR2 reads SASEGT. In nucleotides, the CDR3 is TGTGCCAGCAGTGAAGAGGGACAGGCAAGGGCTTTCTTT. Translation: CASSEEGQARAFF.

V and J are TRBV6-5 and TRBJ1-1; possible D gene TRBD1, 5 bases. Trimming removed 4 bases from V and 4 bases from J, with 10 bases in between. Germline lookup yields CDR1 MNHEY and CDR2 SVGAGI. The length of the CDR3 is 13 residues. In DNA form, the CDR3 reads TGTGCCAGCAGTTCATCAGGGTTCACTGAAGCTTTCTTT. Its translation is CASSSSGFTEAFF.

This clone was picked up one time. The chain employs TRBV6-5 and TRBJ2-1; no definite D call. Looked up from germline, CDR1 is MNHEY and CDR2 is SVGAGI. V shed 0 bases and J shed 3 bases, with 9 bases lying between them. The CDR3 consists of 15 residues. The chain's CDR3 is CASSYSRASYNEQFF. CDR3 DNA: TGTGCCAGCAGTTACTCACGGGCCAGCTACAATGAGCAGTTCTTC.

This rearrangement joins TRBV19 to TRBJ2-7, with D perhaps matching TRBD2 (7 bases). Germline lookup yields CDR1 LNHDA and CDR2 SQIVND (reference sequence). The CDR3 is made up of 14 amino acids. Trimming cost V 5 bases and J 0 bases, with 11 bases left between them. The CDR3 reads CASSSGGPSYEQYF. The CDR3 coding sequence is TGTGCCAGTAGTTCGGGGGGCCCCTCCTACGAGCAGTACTTC.

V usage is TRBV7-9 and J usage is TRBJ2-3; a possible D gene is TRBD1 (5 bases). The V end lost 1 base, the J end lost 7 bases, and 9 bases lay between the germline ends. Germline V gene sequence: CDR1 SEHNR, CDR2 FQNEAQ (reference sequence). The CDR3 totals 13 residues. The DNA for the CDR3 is TGTGCCAGCAGCTTAGTCAGGGAAAATACGCAGTATTTT. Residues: CASSLVRENTQYF.

In nucleotides, the CDR3 is TGCGCCAGCAGCCAGGGCCTGACTAGGGACTACGAGCAGTACTTC. Its translation is CASSQGLTRDYEQYF. The chain carries TRBV4-1 and TRBJ2-7; D perhaps matches TRBD2 (6 bases). Trimming removed 3 bases from V and 3 bases from J, with 15 bases in between. CDR1 and CDR2 from the germline V gene are MGHRA and YSYEKL. This CDR3 is 15 amino acids long.

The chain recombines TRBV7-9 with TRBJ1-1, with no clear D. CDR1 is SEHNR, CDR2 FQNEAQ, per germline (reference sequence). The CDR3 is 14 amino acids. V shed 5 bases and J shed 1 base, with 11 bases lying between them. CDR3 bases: TGTGCCAGCAGCCCTACAGTTGGGAACACTGAAGCTTTCTTT. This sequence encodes CASSPTVGNTEAFF.

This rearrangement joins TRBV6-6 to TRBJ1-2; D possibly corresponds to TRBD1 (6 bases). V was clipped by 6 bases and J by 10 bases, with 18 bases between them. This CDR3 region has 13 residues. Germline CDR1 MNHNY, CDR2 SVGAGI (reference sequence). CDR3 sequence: CASRLEGEGNYTF. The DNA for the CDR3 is TGTGCCAGCAGGCTCGAGGGGGAGGGCAACTACACCTTC.

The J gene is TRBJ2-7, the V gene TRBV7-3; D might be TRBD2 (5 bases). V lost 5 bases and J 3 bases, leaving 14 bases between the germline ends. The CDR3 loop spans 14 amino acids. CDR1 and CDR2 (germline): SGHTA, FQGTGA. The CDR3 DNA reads TGTGCCAGCAGCCGACTCGAGGGAGACTACGAGCAGTACTTC. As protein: CASSRLEGDYEQYF.